This entry is about one TCR beta chain. Repertoires were generated with immunoSEQ multiplex PCR, while TCRdb's copy carries only in-frame clones and drops some. The sample has 2.3 million or so clones; about 92% are singletons. The V end was cut by 8 bases, the J end by 1 base, with 14 bases between. The CDR3 is 13 residues long. The germline CDR1 and CDR2 sequences are SQVTM and ANQGSEA. The record originates from a study of shared clonotypes between healthy human individuals. Splitting of CD4+ cells produced CD45RA+ naive and CD45RA-negative memory subsets. The rearrangement links TRBV29-1 to TRBJ1-1; D is ambiguous. The specimen sequenced was naive CD4+ T cells from PBMCs. This sample's subset: CD45RA+ positively selected. This clonotype was sampled from a man between 18 and 29 years old in good health. Some clones in this sample may be carry-over from other donors' samples. The CDR3 sequence: CSTRLGPNTEAFF. DNA for the CDR3: TGCAGCACCCGCTTGGGTCCGAACACTGAAGCTTTCTTT.